These T cell receptor beta chains were read from a single sample in a study of OX40 agonist ivuxolimab in advanced cancers. Libraries were prepared by immunoSEQ multiplex PCR; TCRdb keeps only in-frame clonotypes and omits some of them. The sample carries around 140,000 clones, just over 90% recorded once. The source was CD4+ or CD8+ T cells sorted from blood, collected in a trial of the OX40 agonist ivuxolimab. These receptors all stem from an adult with an advanced solid tumor such as melanoma, head and neck, liver or kidney cancer. Each CDR3 is given with its conserved first and last residue. A D gene is named only where the DNA matches it firmly. Part of the rows lack a size; the others show once, few, many or a class for expanded clones.

d_gene: -; v_gene: TRBV6-1; abundance: -; j_gene: TRBJ1-2; CDR3aa: CASSEGGGNYGYTF; CDR3nt: TGTGCCAGCAGTGAAGGGGGGGGAAACTATGGCTACACCTTC
d_gene: TRBD1; v_gene: TRBV10-3; abundance: -; j_gene: TRBJ1-1; CDR3aa: CAISESKGTVNTEAFF; CDR3nt: TGTGCCATCAGTGAGTCGAAGGGGACAGTGAACACTGAAGCTTTCTTT
d_gene: TRBD2; v_gene: TRBV6-1; abundance: many; j_gene: TRBJ2-7; CDR3aa: CASSANLAGGRSYEQYF; CDR3nt: TGTGCCAGCAGTGCCAATTTAGCGGGAGGCCGGTCCTACGAGCAGTACTTC
d_gene: -; v_gene: TRBV28; abundance: -; j_gene: TRBJ2-5; CDR3aa: CASSFGVETQYF; CDR3nt: TGTGCCAGCAGTTTCGGTGTGGAGACCCAGTACTTC
d_gene: -; v_gene: TRBV10-3; abundance: -; j_gene: TRBJ1-1; CDR3aa: CAIRPTLNTEAFF; CDR3nt: TGTGCCATCAGGCCGACACTGAACACTGAAGCTTTCTTT
d_gene: -; v_gene: TRBV5-1; abundance: few; j_gene: TRBJ1-5; CDR3aa: CASSLGSLNQPQHF; CDR3nt: TGCGCCAGCAGCTTGGGCAGTCTCAATCAGCCCCAGCATTTT
d_gene: TRBD1; v_gene: TRBV9; abundance: -; j_gene: TRBJ1-5; CDR3aa: CASSAGQGNQPQHF; CDR3nt: TGTGCCAGCAGCGCAGGACAGGGGAATCAGCCCCAGCATTTT
d_gene: -; v_gene: TRBV14; abundance: few; j_gene: TRBJ1-1; CDR3aa: CASSHGGNTEAFF; CDR3nt: TGTGCCAGCAGCCATGGGGGTAACACTGAAGCTTTCTTT
d_gene: -; v_gene: TRBV19; abundance: -; j_gene: TRBJ1-5; CDR3aa: CASSSDSLAPQHF; CDR3nt: TGTGCCAGTAGTTCGGACAGCCTGGCGCCCCAGCATTTT
d_gene: -; v_gene: TRBV19; abundance: -; j_gene: TRBJ2-7; CDR3aa: CASRAQGTSYEQYF; CDR3nt: TGTGCCAGTAGGGCACAGGGTACCTCCTACGAGCAGTACTTC
d_gene: -; v_gene: TRBV6-5; abundance: once; j_gene: TRBJ2-7; CDR3aa: CASSYSGGTYEQYF; CDR3nt: TGTGCCAGCAGTTACTCGGGCGGAACCTACGAGCAGTACTTC
d_gene: -; v_gene: TRBV28; abundance: once; j_gene: TRBJ1-4; CDR3aa: CASLRRGAGEKLFF; CDR3nt: TGTGCCAGCCTTCGCCGGGGGGCTGGTGAAAAACTGTTTTTT
d_gene: TRBD1; v_gene: TRBV7-9; abundance: -; j_gene: TRBJ2-5; CDR3aa: CASSLGRQGAGETQYF; CDR3nt: TGTGCCAGCAGCTTGGGCCGACAGGGGGCGGGAGAGACCCAGTACTTC
d_gene: -; v_gene: TRBV15; abundance: -; j_gene: TRBJ2-7; CDR3aa: CATSRDMDSHEQYF; CDR3nt: TGTGCCACCAGCAGAGATATGGACAGCCACGAGCAGTACTTC
d_gene: TRBD2; v_gene: TRBV16; abundance: -; j_gene: TRBJ2-4; CDR3aa: CASSPQATSGDIQYF; CDR3nt: TGTGCCAGCAGCCCCCAAGCGACTAGCGGGGACATTCAGTACTTC
d_gene: -; v_gene: TRBV28; abundance: -; j_gene: TRBJ1-1; CDR3aa: CASSSRGLRIFTEAFF; CDR3nt: TGTGCCAGCAGTTCCAGGGGACTTAGGATCTTTACTGAAGCTTTCTTT
d_gene: -; v_gene: TRBV6-6; abundance: -; j_gene: TRBJ1-1; CDR3aa: CASSSTGTLNTEAFF; CDR3nt: TGTGCCAGCAGTTCGACCGGGACCCTGAACACTGAAGCTTTCTTT
d_gene: TRBD2; v_gene: TRBV30; abundance: once; j_gene: TRBJ2-1; CDR3aa: CAWSAPLAAEQFF; CDR3nt: TGTGCCTGGAGTGCTCCGCTAGCGGCTGAGCAGTTCTTC
d_gene: -; v_gene: TRBV18; abundance: -; j_gene: TRBJ2-2; CDR3aa: CASSGGLNTGELFF; CDR3nt: TGTGCCAGCTCCGGGGGGCTTAACACCGGGGAGCTGTTTTTT
d_gene: -; v_gene: TRBV7-2; abundance: -; j_gene: TRBJ2-4; CDR3aa: CASSQQGGNIQYF; CDR3nt: TGTGCCAGCAGCCAACAAGGAGGTAACATTCAGTACTTC
d_gene: -; v_gene: TRBV6-1; abundance: -; j_gene: TRBJ2-3; CDR3aa: CASSEARTVRTDTQYF; CDR3nt: TGTGCCAGCAGTGAAGCTCGGACAGTCCGCACAGATACGCAGTATTTT
d_gene: -; v_gene: TRBV7-2; abundance: once; j_gene: TRBJ2-7; CDR3aa: CASSPDGPYQQYF; CDR3nt: TGTGCCAGCAGCCCTGACGGCCCCTACCAGCAGTACTTC
d_gene: -; v_gene: TRBV19; abundance: few; j_gene: TRBJ1-5; CDR3aa: CASNRYTGTEENQPQHF; CDR3nt: TGTGCCAGTAATCGTTACACCGGGACTGAAGAGAATCAGCCCCAGCATTTT
d_gene: -; v_gene: TRBV15; abundance: -; j_gene: TRBJ2-1; CDR3aa: CATSREYREQFF; CDR3nt: TGTGCCACCAGCAGAGAATATCGTGAGCAGTTCTTC
d_gene: TRBD2; v_gene: TRBV11-3; abundance: -; j_gene: TRBJ2-1; CDR3aa: CASSGRTSGINEQFF; CDR3nt: TGTGCCAGCAGCGGTCGGACTAGCGGGATAAATGAGCAGTTCTTC
d_gene: -; v_gene: TRBV5-1; abundance: -; j_gene: TRBJ1-1; CDR3aa: CASSLWGNTEAFF; CDR3nt: TGCGCCAGCAGCCTGTGGGGGAACACTGAAGCTTTCTTT
d_gene: TRBD1; v_gene: TRBV19; abundance: -; j_gene: TRBJ1-4; CDR3aa: CASSPGQIVEKLFF; CDR3nt: TGTGCCAGTAGTCCGGGACAGATTGTTGAAAAACTGTTTTTT
d_gene: TRBD1; v_gene: TRBV10-3; abundance: -; j_gene: TRBJ1-2; CDR3aa: CAIRGQNYGYTF; CDR3nt: TGTGCCATCAGGGGACAGAACTATGGCTACACCTTC
d_gene: -; v_gene: TRBV7-3; abundance: -; j_gene: TRBJ2-1; CDR3aa: CASSAGGAYNEQFF; CDR3nt: TGTGCCAGCAGCGCTGGTGGGGCCTACAATGAGCAGTTCTTC
d_gene: TRBD2; v_gene: TRBV19; abundance: -; j_gene: TRBJ2-5; CDR3aa: CASSKLAGAVETQYF; CDR3nt: TGTGCCAGTAGTAAGCTAGCGGGAGCAGTGGAGACCCAGTACTTC
d_gene: -; v_gene: TRBV5-4; abundance: -; j_gene: TRBJ2-1; CDR3aa: CASSLVGERSNEQFF; CDR3nt: TGTGCCAGCAGCTTGGTCGGTGAGCGAAGCAATGAGCAGTTCTTC
d_gene: -; v_gene: TRBV5-1; abundance: -; j_gene: TRBJ2-3; CDR3aa: CASSLSGTDTQYF; CDR3nt: TGCGCCAGCAGCTTGTCCGGCACAGATACGCAGTATTTT
d_gene: TRBD1; v_gene: TRBV6-6; abundance: -; j_gene: TRBJ2-6; CDR3aa: CASNDRGTSGVNVLTF; CDR3nt: TGTGCCAGCAACGACAGGGGGACCTCCGGGGTCAACGTCCTGACTTTC
d_gene: -; v_gene: TRBV27; abundance: once; j_gene: TRBJ2-7; CDR3aa: CASSFSRQSYEQYF; CDR3nt: TGTGCCAGCAGTTTCTCCCGACAGTCCTACGAGCAGTACTTC
d_gene: TRBD1; v_gene: TRBV6-5; abundance: -; j_gene: TRBJ1-4; CDR3aa: CASSGDRPEKLFF; CDR3nt: TGTGCCAGCAGTGGGGACAGGCCCGAAAAACTGTTTTTT